What follows are 7 T cell receptor beta chains derived from one specimen sequenced in a study of vaccination effects on CD4 cells after COVID-19. Antigen specificity for these receptors is unknown. ViraFEST used viral peptide pools to expand antigen-specific CD4+ T cells before sequencing. Following 10 days of culture, CD4+ T cells were isolated. This individual tested PCR-positive for SARS-CoV-2 infection between March and December 2020. Only in-frame clones appear in the TCRdb table, and some are missing; sequencing was by immunoSEQ multiplex PCR. The sample contains tens of thousands of clones, 75% to 85% of which appear only once. The sequenced sample was CD4+ T cells from PBMCs cultured with a peptide pool, obtained before COVID-19 vaccination. All receptors derive from a human donor who had a prior SARS-CoV-2 infection.

The chain carries TRBV2 and TRBJ1-4; perhaps TRBD1 as D (5 bases). CDR1 and CDR2 from the germline V gene are SNHLY and FYNNEI. This CDR3 has 15 amino acids. Trimming cost V 2 bases and J 4 bases, with 11 bases left between them. The DNA of the CDR3 is TGTGCCAGCAGTGAAATGCGGGGGGATAATGAAAAACTGTTTTTT. This translates into CASSEMRGDNEKLFF.

The V gene is TRBV6-5, the J gene TRBJ2-2, with D possibly being TRBD2 (6 bases). The CDR3 runs 15 residues. V lost 5 bases to trimming and J lost 4 bases, with 14 bases between them. Looked up from germline, CDR1 is MNHEY and CDR2 is SVGAGI. The CDR3 DNA follows: TGTGCCAGCAGTCTTGCGGGGCGTGGCACCGGGGAGCTGTTTTTT. The encoded protein is CASSLAGRGTGELFF.

The chain recombines TRBV7-3 with TRBJ2-5; D call uncertain. V lost 5 bases and J lost 5, with 12 bases in between. The CDR3 loop spans 13 amino acids. Germline CDR1 is SGHTA and CDR2 is FQGTGA. CDR3 in amino acids: CASSPRNGETQYF. Here the CDR3 DNA reads TGTGCCAGCAGCCCGAGGAATGGGGAGACCCAGTACTTC.

The V gene is TRBV24-1, the J gene TRBJ2-2, with unresolved D. The germline gives CDR1 KGHDR, CDR2 SFDVKD. CDR3 length: 14 amino acids. Trimming took off 1 base at V and 3 bases at J, with 5 bases between the two ends. CDR3 sequence reads: CATSDFPDTGELFF. The CDR3 DNA reads as TGTGCCACCAGTGATTTTCCAGACACCGGGGAGCTGTTTTTT.

The chain has TRBV7-9 and TRBJ2-2; maybe TRBD1 (6 bases). CDR1 and CDR2 from the germline V gene are SEHNR and FQNEAQ (reference sequence). V lost 0 bases to trimming and J lost 6 bases, with 17 bases between them. The CDR3 extends over 17 amino acids. This CDR3 reads CASSLAQEGVIPGELFF. For the CDR3, the DNA is TGTGCCAGCAGCTTAGCGCAAGAGGGGGTGATCCCCGGGGAGCTGTTTTTT.

This chain joins TRBV6-5 and TRBJ2-5; a weak D match, TRBD2 (5 bases). Looked up from germline, CDR1 is MNHEY and CDR2 is SVGAGI. This CDR3 contains 13 residues. Trimming took 2 bases from V and 7 from J, leaving 11 bases between them. CDR3 nucleotides: TGTGCCAGCAGTTACGACGGCACTAGGACCCAGTACTTC. Residues: CASSYDGTRTQYF.

This clone was observed a single time. The chain is built from TRBV20-1 and TRBJ2-3, with D unclear. The CDR3 is 11 amino acids. The germline gives CDR1 DFQATT, CDR2 SNEGSKA (reference sequence). V dropped 3 bases and J dropped 2 bases, with 3 bases sitting between them. DNA of the CDR3: TGCAGTGCTAGCAACACAGATACGCAGTATTTT. Amino acid sequence: CSASNTDTQYF.